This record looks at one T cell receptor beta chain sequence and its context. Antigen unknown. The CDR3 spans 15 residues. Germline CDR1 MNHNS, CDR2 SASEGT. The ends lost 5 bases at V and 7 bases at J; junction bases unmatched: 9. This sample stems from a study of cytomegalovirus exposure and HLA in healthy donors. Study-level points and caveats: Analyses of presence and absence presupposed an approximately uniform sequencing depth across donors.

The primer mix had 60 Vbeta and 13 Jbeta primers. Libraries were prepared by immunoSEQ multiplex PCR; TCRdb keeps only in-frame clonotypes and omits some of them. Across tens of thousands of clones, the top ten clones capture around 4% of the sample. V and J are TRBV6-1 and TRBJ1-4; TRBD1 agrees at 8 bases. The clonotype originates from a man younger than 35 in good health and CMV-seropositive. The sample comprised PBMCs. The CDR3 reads CASSPTTGDPEKLFF. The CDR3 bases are TGTGCCAGCAGTCCGACGACAGGGGACCCTGAAAAACTGTTTTTT.